These 29 T cell receptor beta chains were all obtained from the same sample, sequenced in a study of cytomegalovirus exposure and HLA in healthy donors. Researchers ran the PCR with 60 Vbeta and 13 Jbeta primers. Data came from immunoSEQ multiplex PCR; TCRdb stores just in-frame clones and leaves some out. In the table there are approximately 120,000 clones, over 60% of which are singletons. Sequencing input: PBMCs. The receptors derive from a woman between 55 and 75 years old in good health and CMV-seropositive.

The chain couples TRBV25-1 to TRBJ2-3, with a possible D match to TRBD2 (6 bases). Germline CDR1 is MGHDK and CDR2 is SYGVNS. This CDR3 is built from 13 residues. The ends were cut back, 7 bases at V and 5 bases at J, with 13 bases in the middle. The CDR3 region is CASTRDFGDTQYF. The CDR3 coding sequence is TGTGCCAGCACAAGGGACTTCGGAGATACGCAGTATTTT.

V gene TRBV11-3 combines with J gene TRBJ1-4; 8 nucleotides agree with TRBD1. There are 14 residues in the CDR3. The germline V gene has CDR1 SGHNT and CDR2 YENEEA. V lost 4 bases and J lost 6; bases outside the gene matches: 4. As DNA, the CDR3 is TGTGCCAGCAGCTCCCCGGACAGGGATGAAAAACTGTTTTTT. This gives the protein CASSSPDRDEKLFF.

V usage is TRBV5-1 and J usage is TRBJ2-5; TRBD2 matches at 10 bases. The DNA end favors TRBJ2-7, so the J call may be wrong. CDR1 and CDR2 from the germline V gene are SGHRS and YFSETQ. The CDR3 extends over 15 amino acids. DNA of the CDR3: TGCGCCAGCAGCTTGCTTACTAGCGGGAACTACGAGCAGTACTTC. Translated, it gives CASSLLTSGNYEQYF.

CDR3 DNA sequence: TGTGCCAGCAGCTTGACCCCCGGGACTACCTCCTCTGGGGCCAACGTCCTGACTTTC. This encodes CASSLTPGTTSSGANVLTF. J is TRBJ2-6 and V is TRBV7-6, with 7 bases fitting TRBD2. This CDR3 is 19 amino acids long. V lost 3 bases to trimming and J lost 0 bases; unmatched junction nucleotides: 11. Per germline, CDR1 SGHVS and CDR2 FNYEAQ. Drawing the rest from reference TRBV7-6 and TRBJ2-6, the complete variable domain is GAGVSQSPRYKVTKRGQDVALRCDPISGHVSLYWYRQALGQGPEFLTYFNYEAQQDKSGLPNDRFSAERPEGSISTLTIQRTEQRDSAMYRCASSLTPGTTSSGANVLTFGAGSRLTVL.

This chain links TRBV7-8 with TRBJ2-1, with a tentative D call TRBD2 (6 bases). The germline gives CDR1 SGHVS, CDR2 FQNEAQ. The CDR3 is 16 amino acids. The V end lost 2 bases, the J end lost 2 bases, and 13 bases lay between the germline ends. The CDR3 region is CASSLPVADPYNEQFF. CDR3 nucleotides: TGTGCCAGCAGCTTACCGGTAGCGGATCCCTACAATGAGCAGTTCTTC. The full variable domain, rest sourced from reference TRBV7-8 and TRBJ2-1, is GAGVSQSPRYKVAKRGQDVALRCDPISGHVSLFWYQQALGQGPEFLTYFQNEAQLDKSGLPSDRFFAERPEGSVSTLKIQRTQQEDSAVYLCASSLPVADPYNEQFFGPGTRLTVL.

V gene TRBV25-1 combines with J gene TRBJ1-1, with 7 nucleotides matching TRBD1. V shed 4 bases, J shed 5 bases, and the junction held 7 bases outside the gene matches. This CDR3 has 14 residues. From germline, CDR1 is MGHDK and CDR2 SYGVNS. The DNA of the CDR3 is TGTGCCAGCAGTGCCCACAGGGGAAATACTGAAGCTTTCTTT. It codes for CASSAHRGNTEAFF.

This chain links TRBV7-2 with TRBJ1-4, with 8 bases lining up with TRBD1. CDR3 size: 15 residues. Trimming removed 5 bases from V and 4 bases from J; junction bases left unmatched: 6. Germline V lookup: CDR1 SGHTA, CDR2 FQGNSA. The CDR3 reads CASSSNRGSNEKLFF. As DNA, the CDR3 is TGTGCCAGCAGCAGTAACAGGGGGAGTAATGAAAAACTGTTTTTT. Full variable domain (missing parts from reference TRBV7-2 and TRBJ1-4): GAGVSQSPSNKVTEKGKDVELRCDPISGHTALYWYRQSLGQGLEFLIYFQGNSAPDKSGLPSDRFSAERTGGSVSTLTIQRTQQEDSAVYLCASSSNRGSNEKLFFGSGTQLSVL.

CDR3: CASSRGQGSFGYEQYF. The CDR3 bases are TGTGCCAGCAGCCGGGGACAGGGATCGTTCGGCTACGAGCAGTACTTC. The chain employs TRBV9 and TRBJ2-7; 9 bases agree with TRBD1. Germline CDR1 SGDLS, CDR2 YYNGEE. This CDR3 comprises 16 residues. The J segment lost 3 bases and the V segment lost 4 bases, leaving 11 bases of the junction unmatched. The whole variable domain, filled in from reference TRBV9 and TRBJ2-7, reads DSGVTQTPKHLITATGQRVTLRCSPRSGDLSVYWYQQSLDQGLQFLIQYYNGEERAKGNILERFSAQQFPDLHSELNLSSLELGDSALYFCASSRGQGSFGYEQYFGPGTRLTVT.

This clone appeared once. V and J are TRBV4-3 and TRBJ2-2; 11 positions match TRBD1. The CDR3 loop spans 17 amino acids. Germline loops: CDR1 LGHNA, CDR2 YSLEER. The V segment lost 4 bases and the J segment 5 bases; nucleotides outside the gene matches: 9. The CDR3 DNA reads as TGCGCCAGCAGCCCCACTGGACAGGGGGCTTGGACCGGGGAGCTGTTTTTT. Translating gives CASSPTGQGAWTGELFF.

V is TRBV6-5 and J is TRBJ2-7, with a weak D call TRBD1 (6 bases). CDR1 MNHEY and CDR2 SVGAGI come from the germline V gene. CDR3 length: 14 amino acids. V gave up 2 bases and J gave up 3 bases, with 11 bases separating them. CDR3: CASSYKGGDYEQYF. The DNA of the CDR3 is TGTGCCAGCAGTTACAAAGGGGGAGACTACGAGCAGTACTTC.

The chain uses TRBV6-5 and TRBJ2-7; maybe TRBD2 (6 bases). Trimming stripped 6 bases from V and 12 bases from J, with 15 bases between. Germline loops: CDR1 MNHEY, CDR2 SVGAGI. The CDR3 sequence is 11 residues long. The CDR3 DNA reads as TGTGCCAGCAGCCATGGGACTCATCTGTACTTC. This encodes CASSHGTHLYF.

The chain joins TRBV7-9 to TRBJ2-7, with D possibly matching TRBD1 (6 bases). The CDR3 is made up of 14 amino acids. Trimming left V 5 bases short and J 2 bases short, with 13 bases between. Germline loops: CDR1 SEHNR, CDR2 FQNEAQ (reference sequence). The CDR3 is CASSPGQPTYEQYF. The DNA of the CDR3 is TGTGCCAGCAGCCCCGGACAGCCCACCTACGAGCAGTACTTC.

The V call is TRBV9, the J call TRBJ1-5; the D is unclear. V was trimmed by 0 bases and J by 3 bases, leaving 10 bases between them. The CDR3 contains 15 residues. Germline loops: CDR1 SGDLS, CDR2 YYNGEE. The CDR3 DNA sequence: TGTGCCAGCAGCGTAGCTGGAGGTTTCAATCAGCCCCAGCATTTT. Translated, it gives CASSVAGGFNQPQHF.

J is TRBJ2-3 and V is TRBV7-2; TRBD2 is a possible D gene (6 bases). The CDR3 length is 17 residues. V lost 11 bases, J lost 0 bases, and 24 bases lay in between. In germline, CDR1 is SGHTA, CDR2 FQGNSA. The CDR3 DNA reads as TGTGCCGGAAGTTCTCTGGGGGACTCTAAAAGCACAGATACGCAGTATTTT. Its protein is CAGSSLGDSKSTDTQYF.

The chain links TRBV7-3 to TRBJ2-1, with D tentatively TRBD2 (5 bases). Germline V lookup: CDR1 SGHTA, CDR2 FQGTGA. The CDR3 sequence is 13 residues long. V lost 4 bases and J 4 bases, leaving 8 bases between the germline ends. The CDR3 bases are TGTGCCAGCAGCTCGGAGGTGTACAATGAGCAGTTCTTC. This translates into CASSSEVYNEQFF.

This clone was found a few times. V gene TRBV29-1 combines with J gene TRBJ2-1; D is ambiguous. Germline V gives CDR1 SQVTM, CDR2 ANQGSEA. V lost 7 bases to trimming and J lost 5 bases, with 9 bases between them. The CDR3 spans 11 residues. The CDR3 reads CSANSNNEQFF. The CDR3 region has the DNA TGCAGCGCGAACAGCAACAATGAGCAGTTCTTC.

The genes are TRBV2 and TRBJ2-5; D might be TRBD2 (6 bases). V was cut by 7 bases and J by 5 bases, with 20 bases left in between. CDR3 length: 15 residues. CDR1 SNHLY and CDR2 FYNNEI come from the germline V gene. This chain's CDR3 is CASTAGLPIWETQYF. The CDR3 region has the DNA TGTGCCAGCACTGCGGGACTCCCAATTTGGGAGACCCAGTACTTC.

This clone was picked up a small number of times. The chain couples TRBV6-5 to TRBJ1-3, with unresolved D. V lost 0 bases and J lost 0, with 6 bases in between. CDR3 size: 15 residues. Germline CDR1 and CDR2: MNHEY and SVGAGI. CDR3 sequence: CASSYSQDSGNTIYF. The CDR3 DNA reads TGTGCCAGCAGTTACTCCCAGGACTCTGGAAACACCATATATTTT.

This chain connects TRBV18 to TRBJ2-4; 8 bases align to TRBD1. V shed 0 bases, J shed 9 bases, and the junction held 7 bases outside the gene matches. This CDR3 comprises 15 residues. Germline V lookup: CDR1 KGHSH, CDR2 LQKENI. The CDR3 coding sequence is TGTGCCAGCTCACCACCGAGTCTGGGACAGGTCATTCAGTACTTC. This encodes CASSPPSLGQVIQYF. Supplemented by reference TRBV18 and TRBJ2-4, the full variable domain reads NAGVMQNPRHLVRRRGQEARLRCSPMKGHSHVYWYRQLPEEGLKFMVYLQKENIIDESGMPKERFSAEFPKEGPSILRIQQVVRGDSAAYFCASSPPSLGQVIQYFGAGTRLSVL.

V gene TRBV12-5 combines with J gene TRBJ1-2; possibly TRBD1 for D (5 bases). The V gene lost 6 bases and the J gene lost 4 bases, with 18 bases spanning the gap. The CDR3 covers 15 residues. The germline gives CDR1 LGHNT, CDR2 FRNRAP. CDR3 region: CASGREAGGLYGYTF. The DNA for the CDR3 is TGTGCTAGTGGCAGGGAGGCCGGGGGACTCTATGGCTACACCTTC.

This clone turned up a few times. V and J are TRBV5-8 and TRBJ1-2; 10 bases are shared with TRBD1. The germline CDR1 and CDR2 sequences are SGHTS and YDEGEE. This CDR3 is built from 14 residues. The V gene end was trimmed by 4 bases and the J gene end by 4 bases; junction bases not matched to a gene: 4. The CDR3 DNA is TGTGCCAGCAGCCCCGGGACAGGGGCCTATGGCTACACCTTC. It encodes CASSPGTGAYGYTF.

In nucleotides, the CDR3 is TGTGCCAGCAGTGGACAGGGATTTATCTCCTACGAGCAGTACTTC. Its translation: CASSGQGFISYEQYF. The chain combines TRBV6-1 with TRBJ2-7, with 7 positions matching TRBD1. The V gene's germline CDR1 is MNHNS and CDR2 SASEGT. J was trimmed by 0 bases and V by 4 bases; bases with no gene match: 6. The CDR3 has 15 amino acids.

This clone was observed a single time. The chain links TRBV7-8 to TRBJ1-1; 9 positions agree with TRBD1. The germline CDR1 and CDR2 sequences are SGHVS and FQNEAQ. V was clipped by 2 bases and J by 0 bases; unmatched bases: 13. The CDR3 runs 19 residues. CDR3 in DNA: TGTGCCAGCAGCTTACGGGGGAGGACAGGGGCGACAATGAACACTGAAGCTTTCTTT. It translates to CASSLRGRTGATMNTEAFF.

This clone was observed once. The rearrangement links TRBV5-5 to TRBJ2-7; 7 positions match TRBD2. The J segment lost 4 bases and the V segment lost 4 bases, leaving 11 bases of the junction unmatched. This CDR3 is 15 amino acids long. The germline V gene has CDR1 SGHKS and CDR2 YYEKEE (reference sequence). CDR3 amino acids: CASSTSGTKTYEQYF. Written as DNA, the CDR3 is TGTGCCAGCAGCACATCCGGGACTAAGACATACGAGCAGTACTTC. The full variable domain, in which reference TRBV5-5 and TRBJ2-7 provide the parts outside the CDR3, is DAGVTQSPTHLIKTRGQQVTLRCSPISGHKSVSWYQQVLGQGPQFIFQYYEKEERGRGNFPDRFSARQFPNYSSELNVNALLLGDSALYLCASSTSGTKTYEQYFGPGTRLTVT.

J is TRBJ1-1 and V is TRBV29-1, with TRBD1 matching 7 bases. Germline CDR1 SQVTM, CDR2 ANQGSEA. The ends lost 8 bases at V and 4 bases at J; junction bases unmatched: 13. There are 14 residues in the CDR3. The chain's CDR3 is CSTPPGQSGTEAFF. The CDR3 nucleotides read TGCAGCACCCCTCCGGGACAGTCGGGCACTGAAGCTTTCTTT.

V usage is TRBV6-6 and J usage is TRBJ1-1; D remains ambiguous. Germline assignment: CDR1 MNHNY and CDR2 SVGAGI (reference sequence). V was cut by 4 bases and J by 7 bases, with 10 bases left in between. The CDR3 contains 12 residues. The CDR3 coding sequence is TGTGCCAGCAGTTCCGTCGACTTTGAAGCTTTCTTT. Translation: CASSSVDFEAFF.

The V gene is TRBV2, the J gene TRBJ1-1; a weak D match, TRBD1 (5 bases). Between the trimmed V and J ends, which lost 5 bases and 1 base, there was a span of 5 bases. Germline values: CDR1 SNHLY, CDR2 FYNNEI. This CDR3 has 12 amino acids. CDR3: CASSQGNTEAFF. The CDR3 nucleotides are TGTGCCAGCAGTCAGGGGAACACTGAAGCTTTCTTT.

The chain couples TRBV6-1 to TRBJ2-5, with a possible D match to TRBD2 (6 bases). V was clipped by 4 bases and J by 7 bases, with 22 bases between them. CDR3 length: 16 residues. The germline CDR1 and CDR2 sequences are MNHNS and SASEGT. The CDR3, as DNA: TGTGCCAGCAGTGCGGGCTTGGGGTGGGGGGTTGCGACCCAGTACTTC. Translated, it gives CASSAGLGWGVATQYF.

The DNA for the CDR3 is TGTGCCAGCAGCCCGATAGCGGGGCGAACCTCCTACGAGCAGTACTTC. This gives the protein CASSPIAGRTSYEQYF. This rearrangement joins TRBV14 to TRBJ2-7; 8 bases are a match to TRBD2. V was clipped by 4 bases and J by 0 bases; unmatched bases: 8. The CDR3 has 16 residues. Germline CDR1 SGHDN, CDR2 FVKESK.